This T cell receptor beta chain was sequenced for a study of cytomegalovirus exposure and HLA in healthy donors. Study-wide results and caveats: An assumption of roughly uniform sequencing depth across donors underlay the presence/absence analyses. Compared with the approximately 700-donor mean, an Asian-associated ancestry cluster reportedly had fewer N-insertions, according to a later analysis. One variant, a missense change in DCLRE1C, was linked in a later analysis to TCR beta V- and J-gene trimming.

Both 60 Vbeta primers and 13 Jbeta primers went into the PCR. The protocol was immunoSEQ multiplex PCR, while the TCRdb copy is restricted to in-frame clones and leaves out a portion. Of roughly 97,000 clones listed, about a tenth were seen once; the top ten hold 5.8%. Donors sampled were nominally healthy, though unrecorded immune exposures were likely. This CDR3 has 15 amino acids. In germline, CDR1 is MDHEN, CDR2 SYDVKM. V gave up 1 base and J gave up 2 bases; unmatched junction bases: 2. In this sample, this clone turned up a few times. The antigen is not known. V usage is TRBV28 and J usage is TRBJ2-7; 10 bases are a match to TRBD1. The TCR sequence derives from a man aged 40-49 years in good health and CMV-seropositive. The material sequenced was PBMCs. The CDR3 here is CASSLSGQGAYEQYF. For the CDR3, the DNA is TGTGCCAGCAGTTTATCAGGACAGGGGGCCTACGAGCAGTACTTC.